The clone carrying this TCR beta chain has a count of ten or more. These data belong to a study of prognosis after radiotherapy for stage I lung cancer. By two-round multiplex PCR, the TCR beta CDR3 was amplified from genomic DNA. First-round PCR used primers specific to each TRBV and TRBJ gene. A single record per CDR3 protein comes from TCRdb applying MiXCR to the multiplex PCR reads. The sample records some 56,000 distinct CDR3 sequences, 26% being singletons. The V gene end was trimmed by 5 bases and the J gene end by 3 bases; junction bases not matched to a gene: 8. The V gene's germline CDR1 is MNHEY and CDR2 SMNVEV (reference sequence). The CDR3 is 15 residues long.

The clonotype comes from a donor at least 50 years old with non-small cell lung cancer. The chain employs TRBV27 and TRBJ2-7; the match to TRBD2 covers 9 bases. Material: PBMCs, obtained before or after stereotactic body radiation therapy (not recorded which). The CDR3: CASSPYSGGHYEQYF. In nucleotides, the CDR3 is TGTGCCAGCAGTCCCTATAGCGGGGGCCACTACGAGCAGTACTTC.